This T cell receptor (beta chain) originates from a study of chemoradiotherapy in HPV16-positive cancers. Findings and caveats of the study: Candidate HPV-specific clones and E7-related TCR motifs grew in tumor during treatment. Better recurrence-free survival went with HPV-responsive T-cell expansion in HPV16-positive patients.

Germline CDR1 reads SGHNT; CDR2 reads YYREEE (reference sequence). This CDR3 contains 15 residues. V was clipped by 4 bases and J by 2 bases, with 16 bases between them. Repertoires were generated with immunoSEQ multiplex PCR, while TCRdb's copy carries only in-frame clones and drops some. The sample has about 12,000 clones; less than 80% are singletons. With regard to this clone: Its antigen is undetermined.

This receptor was identified in a human donor with HPV-associated anogenital cancer. The biological material was taken from a patient who underwent chemoradiotherapy. The chain uses TRBV5-4 and TRBJ2-7; D unclear. In DNA form, the CDR3 reads TGTGCCAGCAGCCCCGGCGGCTCCTCCACCTACGAGCAGTACTTC. Its translation: CASSPGGSSTYEQYF.